Listed here are 2 T cell receptor beta chains from one sample, sequenced in a study of blood T cell repertoires in COVID-19. Method: immunoSEQ multiplex PCR; TCRdb's copy keeps in-frame clones and lacks some. The profile shows 300,000 to 350,000 clones, around 90% of them singletons. Sequences were obtained from peripheral blood. All receptors come from a woman between 40 and 50 years old with COVID-19, enrolled during active disease.

This clone came up a few times. The gene calls are TRBV9 and TRBJ2-7, with 9 bases lining up with TRBD1. Germline V CDR1 and CDR2: SGDLS, YYNGEE. Losses at the gene ends were 4 bases for V and 3 bases for J; bases not matched to a gene: 5. This CDR3 has 14 residues. This CDR3 is CASSTGQGNYEQYF. The DNA for the CDR3 is TGTGCCAGCAGCACGGGACAGGGCAACTACGAGCAGTACTTC.

The CDR3 nucleotides read TGTGCCAGCAGGGGGGGACTTAGCAATCAGCCCCAGCATTTT. It codes for CASRGGLSNQPQHF. V and J are TRBV28 and TRBJ1-5, with D tentatively TRBD1 (5 bases). Per the germline V gene, CDR1 is MDHEN and CDR2 is SYDVKM. The V end was cut by 6 bases, the J end by 0 bases, with 9 bases between. This CDR3 has 14 amino acids.